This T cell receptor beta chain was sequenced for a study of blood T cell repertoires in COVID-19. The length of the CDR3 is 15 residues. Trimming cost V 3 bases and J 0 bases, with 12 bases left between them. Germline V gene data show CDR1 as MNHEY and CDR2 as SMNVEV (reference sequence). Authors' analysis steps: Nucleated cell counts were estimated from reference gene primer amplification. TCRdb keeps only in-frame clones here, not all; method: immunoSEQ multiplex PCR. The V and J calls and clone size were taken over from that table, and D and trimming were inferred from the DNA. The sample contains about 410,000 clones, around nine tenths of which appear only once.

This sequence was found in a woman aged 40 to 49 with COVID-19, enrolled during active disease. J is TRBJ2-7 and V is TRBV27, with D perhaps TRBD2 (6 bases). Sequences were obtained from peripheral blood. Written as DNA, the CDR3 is TGTGCCAGCAGTTTCCGATGGCGGGACTCCTACGAGCAGTACTTC. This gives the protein CASSFRWRDSYEQYF.